The next 17 T cell receptor beta chains were all read from a single sample in a study of blood T cell repertoires in COVID-19 (dated by TCRdb to about 2020). The library was prepared using the immunoSEQ multiplex PCR assay. TCRdb obtained this table from immuneACCESS and retained in-frame rearrangements with V and J assigned. These tables miss some clones; where compared with another copy, unresolved V genes account for less than half of the shortfall, and the remainder is unexplained. The sample profile shows some 180,000 clones; approximately 80% of them were found once. Over 6.5% of the sample is taken by the ten largest. Sequencing was carried out using peripheral blood. These receptors all come from a woman aged 40 to 55 with COVID-19, enrolled during active disease.

Only one count was recorded for this clone. The rearrangement uses TRBV2 and TRBJ1-1, with 7 bases lining up with TRBD1. Germline values: CDR1 SNHLY, CDR2 FYNNEI. J was trimmed by 1 base and V by 7 bases; bases with no gene match: 6. This CDR3 spans 14 amino acids. The CDR3 loop reads CASKSGGWNTEAFF. CDR3 nucleotides: TGTGCCAGCAAATCAGGGGGATGGAACACTGAAGCTTTCTTT.

This chain connects TRBV19 to TRBJ2-1, with a weak D call TRBD2 (6 bases). From germline, CDR1 is LNHDA and CDR2 SQIVND (reference sequence). Trimming shortened V by 4 bases and J by 5 bases, and 12 bases separated the two germline ends. CDR3 size: 14 residues. CDR3 nucleotide sequence: TGTGCCAGTAGTACCCTAGCGAGAGACAATGAGCAGTTCTTC. Protein: CASSTLARDNEQFF.

A few counts support this clone. This chain connects TRBV6-4 to TRBJ1-2, with TRBD1 identical over 8 bases. V lost 6 bases, J lost 4 bases, and 4 bases stayed unmatched. CDR1 and CDR2 from the germline V gene are MRHNA and SNTAGT. CDR3 length: 13 amino acids. The CDR3 nucleotides read TGTGCCAGCAGGGCCCAGGGGGCCTATGGCTACACCTTC. It specifies CASRAQGAYGYTF.

This clone was seen only once. V is TRBV20-1 and J is TRBJ1-2, with a weak D call TRBD1 (5 bases). The V and J ends lost 3 bases and 3 bases respectively, with 14 bases between them. The germline V gene has CDR1 DFQATT and CDR2 SNEGSKA (reference sequence). CDR3 length equals 14 residues. In nucleotides, the CDR3 is TGCAGTGCTAGTGCGGGGGGATGGGACTATGGCTACACCTTC. Translation: CSASAGGWDYGYTF.

There are a few counts of this clone. The chain uses TRBV5-8 and TRBJ1-4; tentatively, D is TRBD1 (5 bases). Germline CDR1 SGHTS, CDR2 YDEGEE. The V end lost 4 bases, the J end lost 5 bases, and 15 bases lay between the germline ends. This CDR3 has 15 amino acids. DNA for the CDR3: TGTGCCAGCAGCCGCGGGGCCGGTGGGAATGAAAAACTGTTTTTT. It yields the protein CASSRGAGGNEKLFF.

The V call is TRBV7-9, the J call TRBJ1-2; D not certain. Trimming cost V 4 bases and J 8 bases, with 14 bases left between them. The CDR3 has 13 residues. Germline loops: CDR1 SEHNR, CDR2 FQNEAQ (reference sequence). This chain's CDR3 is CASSWVSKEGYTF. CDR3 coding DNA: TGTGCCAGCAGCTGGGTCTCTAAGGAGGGCTACACCTTC.

The count of this clone is one. The V and J genes are TRBV5-1 and TRBJ2-7, with TRBD1 as a possible D gene (5 bases). Trimming removed 4 bases from V and 2 bases from J, with 16 bases in between. Germline V gives CDR1 SGHRS, CDR2 YFSETQ. The CDR3 has 15 residues. The CDR3 here is CASSLGLRQTYEQYF. The CDR3 DNA reads TGCGCCAGCAGCCTAGGCCTTCGACAGACCTACGAGCAGTACTTC.

This chain uses TRBV5-1 with TRBJ2-5, with TRBD1 matching over 7 bases. CDR3 length: 14 amino acids. Germline V CDR1 and CDR2: SGHRS, YFSETQ. V lost 5 bases, J lost 1 base, and 5 bases stayed unmatched. In DNA, the CDR3 is TGCGCCAGCAGAGGGGGCGCCATCCAAGAGACCCAGTACTTC. It is translated as CASRGGAIQETQYF. The full variable domain, completed using reference TRBV5-1 and TRBJ2-5, is KAGVTQTPRYLIKTRGQQVTLSCSPISGHRSVSWYQQTPGQGLQFLFEYFSETQRNKGNFPGRFSGRQFSNSRSEMNVSTLELGDSALYLCASRGGAIQETQYFGPGTRLLVL.

The chain recombines TRBV19 with TRBJ2-2; D gene uncertain. Germline V gives CDR1 LNHDA, CDR2 SQIVND (reference sequence). The CDR3 loop spans 14 amino acids. Trimming took off 2 bases at V and 1 base at J, with 5 bases between the two ends. The CDR3 DNA reads TGTGCCAGTAGTATAACTGGGAACACCGGGGAGCTGTTTTTT. Encoded protein: CASSITGNTGELFF.

The CDR3 loop is CASSFSGTPYWGSLHF. The CDR3 DNA follows: TGTGCCAGCAGTTTCTCCGGGACACCTTACTGGGGGTCCCTCCACTTT. V gene TRBV27 combines with J gene TRBJ1-6, with a weak D call TRBD1 (6 bases). Germline CDR1 reads MNHEY; CDR2 reads SMNVEV (reference sequence). The CDR3 sequence is 16 residues long. V was clipped by 3 bases and J by 14 bases, with 23 bases between them.

This clone was found once. This chain connects TRBV28 to TRBJ1-2; the D is unclear. Trimming left V 7 bases short and J 0 bases short, with 30 bases between. The CDR3 spans 20 residues. Germline V lookup: CDR1 MDHEN, CDR2 SYDVKM. CDR3 loop: CASINRMIFHVGGANYGYTF. CDR3 in DNA: TGTGCCAGCATTAATCGGATGATATTCCATGTCGGCGGAGCTAACTATGGCTACACCTTC.

J is TRBJ1-2 and V is TRBV9; 8 bases are a match to TRBD1. Germline loops: CDR1 SGDLS, CDR2 YYNGEE. The CDR3 runs to 17 residues. The junction had 15 bases not matched to a gene; V was cut back by 4 bases and J by 4 bases. The CDR3: CASSPLPIRGLGYGYTF. In DNA, the CDR3 is TGTGCCAGCAGCCCTCTTCCCATCAGGGGGCTCGGCTATGGCTACACCTTC.

This clone was picked up a small number of times. The chain combines TRBV7-9 with TRBJ2-5, with D possibly matching TRBD1 (5 bases). The CDR3 extends over 16 amino acids. The V end was cut by 8 bases, the J end by 3 bases, with 22 bases between. Germline V gene lookup returns CDR1 SEHNR and CDR2 FQNEAQ (reference sequence). The CDR3 reads CASCPSKGREKETQYF. The CDR3 coding sequence is TGTGCCAGCTGCCCCTCGAAGGGCAGGGAAAAAGAGACCCAGTACTTC.

A single count supports this clone. V is TRBV3-1 (or the pseudogene TRBV3-2) and J is TRBJ1-3, with D possibly TRBD1 on 5 matching bases. The CDR3 covers 16 residues. Germline CDR1 and CDR2: LGHDT and YNNKEL (reference sequence). Trimming removed 6 bases from V and 4 bases from J, with 19 bases in between. This chain's CDR3 is CASRSFSREAGNTIYF. The CDR3, as DNA: TGTGCCAGCAGAAGTTTCTCCAGGGAAGCCGGAAACACCATATATTTT.

This sequence joins TRBV28 and TRBJ1-2; D is unclear. The V gene's germline CDR1 is MDHEN and CDR2 SYDVKM. Trimming stripped 3 bases from V and 5 bases from J, with 7 bases between. The CDR3 is 12 residues long. This CDR3 reads CASSFSTYGYTF. In DNA, the CDR3 is TGTGCCAGCAGTTTTTCTACTTATGGCTACACCTTC.

The table lists this clone with a count of one. The chain has TRBV2 and TRBJ2-7; 12 positions agree with TRBD2. CDR1 is SNHLY and CDR2 is FYNNEI in the germline V gene. The CDR3 totals 15 residues. V lost 6 bases to trimming and J lost 3 bases; unmatched junction nucleotides: 6. CDR3 in amino acids: CASSRLAGEVYEQYF. The CDR3 bases are TGTGCCAGCAGCCGACTAGCGGGAGAGGTCTACGAGCAGTACTTC.

The chain links TRBV6-5 to TRBJ1-1; 8 bases map to TRBD1. In germline, CDR1 is MNHEY, CDR2 SVGAGI. Trimming took 6 bases from V and 3 from J; bases not matched to a gene: 0. This CDR3 comprises 12 residues. The CDR3: CASRGQDTEAFF. The CDR3, as DNA: TGTGCCAGCAGGGGACAGGACACTGAAGCTTTCTTT.